This T cell receptor (beta chain) emerged from a study of CD8+ T cells in alopecia areata. For the study at large: Percentage of affected scalp area was the basis on which treated patients' severity was scored.

Sequencing templates came from extracted RNA that was reverse transcribed into cDNA. Assay: immunoSEQ multiplex PCR; the TCRdb copy retains only in-frame clones and omits some. The sample has 120,000 or so clones, around 60% seen once; the top ten hold under 7.5%. Overall study results and limits: Patients shared TCRs less clearly than mice did, possibly owing to HLA.

The CDR3 length is 12 residues. In germline, CDR1 is SQVTM, CDR2 ANQGSEA. V was clipped by 1 base and J by 10 bases; unmatched bases: 6. On this clone: Its antigen is unknown.

Treatment specified: oral pan-JAK inhibitor, 5-10 mg twice daily. This clonotype was obtained from a human donor with alopecia areata. Sample: CD4+ T cells sorted from blood, taken at week 4, from a patient treated with tofacitinib. The chain is built from TRBV29-1 and TRBJ1-2, with TRBD1 matching 7 bases. Written as DNA, the CDR3 is TGCAGCGTTGAAGGAGCAGGGGGAGTCTACACCTTC. Translation gives CSVEGAGGVYTF.